One sample yielded the 6 T cell receptor beta chains listed below, sequenced in a study of blood T cell repertoires in COVID-19. Sequencing was performed with immunoSEQ multiplex PCR; in TCRdb, only in-frame clones are kept and a portion is missing. Seen here are 200,000 to 250,000 clones, roughly 90% observed once, and the top ten hold 4.5% to 5.5%. The sequencing sample was made of PBMCs or T cells enriched from blood (not recorded which). Receptor source: a woman in her twenties or thirties who had been exposed to COVID-19.

The gene calls are TRBV6-5 and TRBJ1-6; TRBD1 agrees at 9 bases. The J segment lost 9 bases and the V segment lost 6 bases, leaving 3 bases of the junction unmatched. Germline loops: CDR1 MNHEY, CDR2 SVGAGI. This CDR3 spans 13 amino acids. CDR3 sequence: CASRRTGASPLHF. Here the CDR3 DNA reads TGTGCCAGCAGAAGGACAGGGGCTTCACCCCTCCACTTT.

This clone has only one observation. The chain combines TRBV7-9 with TRBJ1-2; a weak D match, TRBD1 (6 bases). Trimming pared 5 bases from V and 6 bases from J, leaving 16 bases between. The CDR3 is 14 amino acids. CDR1 is SEHNR, CDR2 FQNEAQ, per germline (reference sequence). The CDR3 protein is CASSLRGTNDGYTF. For the CDR3, the DNA is TGTGCCAGCAGCCTAAGGGGGACAAATGATGGCTACACCTTC. Filled out from reference TRBV7-9 and TRBJ1-2, the complete variable domain reads DTGVSQNPRHKITKRGQNVTFRCDPISEHNRLYWYRQTLGQGPEFLTYFQNEAQLEKSRLLSDRFSAERPKGSFSTLEIQRTEQGDSAMYLCASSLRGTNDGYTFGSGTRLTVV.

The chain has TRBV4-2 and TRBJ2-2; TRBD2 is a possible D gene (5 bases). V was pared by 3 bases and J by 5 bases, with 16 bases between. The germline gives CDR1 LGHNA, CDR2 YNFKEQ. There are 16 residues in the CDR3. As DNA, the CDR3 is TGTGCCAGCAGCCAGAATGGGCAAGGAGGAACCGGGGAGCTGTTTTTT. Translating gives CASSQNGQGGTGELFF.

The chain is built from TRBV11-2 and TRBJ1-5, with D maybe TRBD1 (5 bases). This CDR3 region has 17 residues. Germline assignment: CDR1 SGHAT and CDR2 FQNNGV. V was clipped by 5 bases and J by 2 bases, with 19 bases between them. Here the CDR3 reads CASSLGGDYTGNQPQHF. The CDR3 DNA follows: TGTGCCAGCAGCCTTGGCGGGGACTACACGGGCAATCAGCCCCAGCATTTT.

The genes are TRBV24-1 and TRBJ1-5; 11 nucleotides align to TRBD1. CDR1 is KGHDR, CDR2 SFDVKD, per germline. This CDR3 is built from 18 residues. V lost 3 bases to trimming and J lost 5 bases; unmatched junction nucleotides: 11. The CDR3 sequence is CATSDDTGTGGYDQPQHF. DNA for the CDR3: TGTGCCACCAGTGATGATACCGGGACAGGGGGTTATGATCAGCCCCAGCATTTT.

In this sample, this clone turned up a few times. The V gene is TRBV6-5, the J gene TRBJ1-2; no clear D. The V gene's germline CDR1 is MNHEY and CDR2 SVGAGI. This CDR3 region has 15 residues. V lost 6 bases and J 6 bases, leaving 20 bases between the germline ends. The CDR3 here is CASSGRRTTGHGYTF. CDR3 sequence (DNA): TGTGCCAGCAGCGGAAGGAGGACGACGGGTCATGGCTACACCTTC.